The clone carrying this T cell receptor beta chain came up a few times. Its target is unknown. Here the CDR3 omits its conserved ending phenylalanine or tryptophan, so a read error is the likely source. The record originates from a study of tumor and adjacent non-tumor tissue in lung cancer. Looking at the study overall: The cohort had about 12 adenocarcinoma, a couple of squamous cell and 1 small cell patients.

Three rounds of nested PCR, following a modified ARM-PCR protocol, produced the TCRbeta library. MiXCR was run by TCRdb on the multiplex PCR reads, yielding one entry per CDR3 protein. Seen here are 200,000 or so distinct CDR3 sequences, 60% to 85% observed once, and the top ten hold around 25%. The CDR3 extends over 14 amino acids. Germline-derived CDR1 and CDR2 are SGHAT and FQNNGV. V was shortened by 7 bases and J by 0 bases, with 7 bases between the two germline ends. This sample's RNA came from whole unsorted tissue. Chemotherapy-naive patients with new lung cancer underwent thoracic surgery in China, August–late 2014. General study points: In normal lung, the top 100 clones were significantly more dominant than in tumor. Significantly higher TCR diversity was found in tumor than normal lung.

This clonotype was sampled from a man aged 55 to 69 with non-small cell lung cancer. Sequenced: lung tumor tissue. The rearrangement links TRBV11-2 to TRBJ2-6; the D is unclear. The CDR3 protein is CASNAISGANVLTL. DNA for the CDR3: TGTGCCAGCAACGCTATCTCTGGGGCCAACGTCCTGACTTTA.